This TCR beta chain was identified in a study of OX40 agonist ivuxolimab in advanced cancers. On the study more broadly: The study enrolled dose-escalation patients with hepatocellular carcinoma, melanoma, renal cell or head and neck cancer.

The study's findings and limits: Partial responders receiving 0.1-3.0 mg/kg showed among the lowest clonal expansion.

Turning to this clone: Its antigen is unidentified.

Repertoires were generated with immunoSEQ multiplex PCR, while TCRdb's copy carries only in-frame clones and drops some. The top ten clones hold about 50% of a sample with tens of thousands of clones, about 83% of them seen once. Sequencing used CD4+ or CD8+ T cells sorted from blood, obtained in a trial of the OX40 agonist ivuxolimab. This TCR was recovered from an adult with an advanced solid tumor such as melanoma, head and neck, liver or kidney cancer.

The CDR3 coding sequence is TGTGCCAGCAGTGACTCCCGGGACAGGGAGGGCTACGAGCAGTACTTC. Translation: CASSDSRDREGYEQYF. The chain employs TRBV6-4 and TRBJ2-7; 9 bases are a match to TRBD1. The CDR3 is 16 residues long. The germline CDR1 and CDR2 sequences are MRHNA and SNTAGT. V lost 0 bases to trimming and J lost 3 bases; unmatched junction nucleotides: 6.